The sample holds a few counts of the clone carrying this T cell receptor (beta chain). The sample is drawn from a study of regulatory T cells in long-lasting Graves disease. Germline values: CDR1 SGHTA, CDR2 FQGNSA. This CDR3 is 18 amino acids long. V lost 6 bases, J lost 0 bases, and 21 bases lay in between. Both iRepertoire HTBI primers and Arm-PCR of CDR3 regions were used to build the TCR beta libraries. TCRdb passed the multiplex PCR reads through MiXCR, listing each CDR3 protein once. This sample carries about 660,000 distinct CDR3 sequences, approximately 31% of them seen once, and the ten largest clones take 40% to 50%. The time point: persistent/refractory GD, antithyroid drugs over 5 years with positive TRAb. PBMCs were the source of the RNA used for TCR sequencing.

This clonotype originated in a female donor with Graves disease. The specimen comprised peripheral blood mononuclear cells (PBMCs), sampled when the disease was refractory, from a patient treated with antithyroid drugs. The chain employs TRBV7-2 and TRBJ1-5, with D tentatively TRBD1 (5 bases). For the CDR3, the DNA is TGTGCCAGCAGTCCAGCCCCAGGGAGGCTGTATAGCAATCAGCCCCAGCATTTT. Encoded protein: CASSPAPGRLYSNQPQHF.